The rows below give T cell receptor beta chains drawn from one sample of a study of cytomegalovirus exposure and HLA in healthy donors. TCRdb's copy holds only in-frame clones and misses some; the assay was immunoSEQ multiplex PCR. The sample yields 150,000 to 200,000 clones, approximately 80% seen once. The sequenced sample consisted of PBMCs. These receptors all stem from a male donor in good health and CMV-seropositive. Each CDR3 is given with its conserved first and last residue. Each record gives: J gene, clone size, D gene, V gene, CDR3 protein, CDR3 DNA. D genes are given only for firm matches. Rows may omit the clone size; those that give it use once, few, many or a size class.

>TRBJ2-7|NA|TRBD1|TRBV5-4
CASSTDRGNEQYF
TGTGCCAGCAGTACGGACAGGGGTAACGAGCAGTACTTC
>TRBJ1-2|NA|NA|TRBV28
CASSLGRGGNYGYTF
TGTGCCAGCAGTTTGGGCAGGGGTGGTAACTATGGCTACACCTTC
>TRBJ2-5|NA|NA|TRBV7-2
CASSPIIQETQYF
TGTGCCAGCAGCCCTATCATCCAAGAGACCCAGTACTTC
>TRBJ2-7|NA|TRBD1|TRBV7-9
CASSPLSSDRGYEQYF
TGTGCCAGCAGCCCTCTTAGTTCGGACAGGGGGTACGAGCAGTACTTC
>TRBJ2-1|NA|TRBD1|TRBV30
CAWSRDRGRQFF
TGTGCCTGGAGCCGGGACAGGGGTAGGCAGTTCTTC
>TRBJ1-2|NA|NA|TRBV7-9
CASSTDSLYGYTF
TGTGCCAGCAGCACGGACAGCCTCTATGGCTACACCTTC
>TRBJ1-2|NA|NA|TRBV10-3
CAINGAEDYGYTF
TGTGCCATCAATGGTGCAGAGGACTATGGCTACACCTTC
>TRBJ1-2|NA|NA|TRBV28
CASSPQDRPDYGYTF
TGTGCCAGCAGTCCGCAGGACAGACCCGACTATGGCTACACCTTC
>TRBJ2-7|few|NA|TRBV5-1
CASSRLVGQPNSYEQYF
TGCGCCAGCAGCCGCCTCGTCGGACAGCCAAACTCCTACGAGCAGTACTTC
>TRBJ2-7|NA|TRBD1|TRBV18
CASSPAAGGDYEQYF
TGTGCCAGCTCACCAGCGGCAGGGGGAGACTACGAGCAGTACTTC
>TRBJ2-7|NA|TRBD2|TRBV28
CASSWGLAGGRGYEQYF
TGTGCCAGCAGTTGGGGACTAGCGGGAGGAAGGGGTTACGAGCAGTACTTC
>TRBJ2-1|NA|NA|TRBV2
CASKVASRDEQFF
TGTGCCAGCAAGGTTGCCTCGAGGGATGAGCAGTTCTTC
>TRBJ1-1|NA|NA|TRBV28
CASRTESKAFF
TGTGCCAGCCGGACTGAGAGTAAAGCTTTCTTT
>TRBJ2-5|NA|TRBD2|TRBV7-2
CASSPTSDQETQYF
TGTGCCAGCAGCCCTACTAGCGACCAAGAGACCCAGTACTTC
>TRBJ1-1|NA|NA|TRBV28
CASRMGLGNTEAFF
TGTGCCAGCAGGATGGGACTGGGGAACACTGAAGCTTTCTTT
>TRBJ2-7|NA|TRBD1|TRBV11-3
CASSFGTDYEQYF
TGTGCCAGCAGCTTCGGGACAGACTACGAGCAGTACTTC
>TRBJ1-5|NA|NA|TRBV7-9
CASSLLNNQPQHF
TGTGCCAGCAGCTTACTGAACAACCAGCCCCAGCATTTT
>TRBJ1-5|NA|NA|TRBV6-1
CAIREVNSNQPQHF
TGTGCCATCAGAGAGGTGAATAGCAATCAGCCCCAGCATTTT
>TRBJ2-7|NA|NA|TRBV11-3
CASSFDGTGEQYF
TGTGCCAGCAGCTTTGACGGTACCGGGGAGCAGTACTTC
>TRBJ1-3|NA|TRBD1|TRBV30
CASTGSPGTGIYF
TGTGCCTCGACAGGGTCCCCCGGTACCGGAATATATTTT
>TRBJ1-4|NA|NA|TRBV7-2
CASSPGVRREKLFF
TGTGCCAGCAGCCCCGGAGTTCGACGTGAAAAACTGTTTTTT
>TRBJ1-1|NA|TRBD1|TRBV30
CAFETGEATEAFF
TGTGCCTTCGAGACAGGGGAAGCCACTGAAGCTTTCTTT
>TRBJ2-7|NA|NA|TRBV7-6
CASSFQGASYEQYF
TGTGCCAGCAGCTTTCAGGGTGCTTCCTACGAGCAGTACTTC
>TRBJ1-5|once|TRBD1|TRBV6-5
CASSPDRGRGQPQHF
TGTGCCAGCAGCCCGGACAGGGGGCGAGGTCAGCCCCAGCATTTT
>TRBJ2-7|NA|TRBD1|TRBV28
CASSFGTGGYLEQYF
TGTGCCAGCAGTTTTGGGACAGGGGGTTACCTCGAGCAGTACTTC
>TRBJ2-7|NA|TRBD1|TRBV28
CASSLTGVSYEQYF
TGTGCCAGCAGTCTGACAGGGGTGTCCTACGAGCAGTACTTC
>TRBJ2-1|few|NA|TRBV5-1
CASSLASGSYNEQFF
TGCGCCAGCAGCTTGGCCAGCGGCTCCTACAATGAGCAGTTCTTC
>TRBJ2-1|few|TRBD2|TRBV19
CASSIDRLAGGYNEQFF
TGTGCCAGTAGTATAGACCGACTAGCGGGAGGCTACAATGAGCAGTTCTTC
>TRBJ2-7|NA|TRBD2|TRBV7-2
CASSLWVSGTYEQYF
TGTGCCAGCAGCTTGTGGGTAAGCGGGACCTACGAGCAGTACTTC
>TRBJ1-5|once|NA|TRBV2
CASSTDRRLQPQHF
TGTGCCAGCAGCACCGACAGGAGACTTCAGCCCCAGCATTTT
>TRBJ2-2|few|NA|TRBV2
CASTLRASNTGELFF
TGTGCCAGCACTCTGAGGGCTAGTAACACCGGGGAGCTGTTTTTT
>TRBJ1-2|NA|TRBD1|TRBV6-6
CASSQTGVWGYTF
TGTGCCAGCAGCCAGACAGGGGTGTGGGGCTACACCTTC
>TRBJ2-5|NA|TRBD1|TRBV10-1
CASCTMGQGVQTQYF
TGCGCCAGCTGCACTATGGGACAGGGCGTCCAGACCCAGTACTTC
>TRBJ2-7|NA|NA|TRBV7-9
CASSRSIYEQYF
TGTGCCAGCAGCCGATCCATCTACGAGCAGTACTTC
>TRBJ2-6|once|NA|TRBV6-1
CASRTAVANVLTF
TGTGCCAGCAGGACAGCTGTGGCCAACGTCCTGACTTTC
>TRBJ1-1|NA|NA|TRBV7-2
CASSLGPGRIVAFF
TGTGCCAGCAGCTTAGGCCCAGGGAGGATAGTGGCTTTCTTT
>TRBJ1-5|NA|NA|TRBV30
CAWSVAGVQPQHF
TGTGCCTGGAGTGTGGCAGGGGTTCAGCCCCAGCATTTT
>TRBJ2-3|NA|NA|TRBV18
CASSRSSDRTDTQYF
TGTGCCAGCTCACGGAGCAGCGATCGCACAGATACGCAGTATTTT
>TRBJ1-1|NA|TRBD1|TRBV30
CAWSVSTGGTEAFF
TGTGCCTGGAGTGTTTCTACAGGGGGAACTGAAGCTTTCTTT
>TRBJ1-1|NA|TRBD1|TRBV30
CAWSSGTANTEAFF
TGTGCCTGGAGTTCCGGGACAGCTAACACTGAAGCTTTCTTT
>TRBJ2-7|NA|NA|TRBV19
CASSHGRGEYEQYF
TGTGCCAGTAGCCACGGTCGAGGCGAATACGAGCAGTACTTC
>TRBJ2-5|NA|TRBD2|TRBV11-3
CASSLAPGGEQYF
TGTGCCAGCAGCTTAGCCCCCGGGGGGGAGCAGTACTTC
>TRBJ2-3|NA|TRBD2|TRBV14
CASSQEFSLAGGTDTQYF
TGTGCCAGCAGCCAAGAATTCAGCCTAGCGGGAGGCACAGATACGCAGTATTTT
>TRBJ1-1|NA|NA|TRBV14
CASSRAKGVGLYEAFF
TGTGCCAGCAGCCGAGCGAAGGGAGTGGGACTGTATGAAGCTTTCTTT
>TRBJ2-3|NA|NA|TRBV12-5
CASGTGLSTDTQYF
TGTGCTAGTGGTACAGGGCTTAGCACAGATACGCAGTATTTT
>TRBJ2-7|NA|NA|TRBV7-2
CASSFFRLSYEQYF
TGTGCCAGCAGCTTCTTCAGGTTATCCTACGAGCAGTACTTC
>TRBJ2-7|NA|TRBD1|TRBV6-6
CASSRQGLTYEQYF
TGTGCCAGCAGTCGACAGGGGCTCACCTACGAGCAGTACTTC
>TRBJ1-3|NA|NA|TRBV27
CASSLNGYSSGNTIYF
TGTGCCAGCAGTTTAAATGGGTACAGCTCTGGAAACACCATATATTTT
>TRBJ2-3|NA|NA|TRBV28
CASTPGGLTDTQYF
TGTGCCAGCACCCCAGGGGGGTTGACAGATACGCAGTATTTT
>TRBJ1-5|few|NA|TRBV7-2
CASSEEVDTLSRQPQHF
TGTGCCAGCAGTGAGGAGGTTGACACACTCTCTCGTCAGCCCCAGCATTTT
>TRBJ2-7|NA|TRBD1|TRBV6-5
CASSPDRDAYEQYF
TGTGCCAGCAGTCCTGACAGGGACGCCTACGAGCAGTACTTC
>TRBJ1-5|NA|NA|TRBV2
CASSERGGPHPLHF
TGTGCCAGCAGCGAGCGCGGGGGACCTCATCCCCTGCATTTT